Shown below are 4 T cell receptor beta chains from a single sample sequenced in a study of T cell responses to AZD1222 COVID-19 vaccine. Using immunoSEQ multiplex PCR, the repertoire was profiled, and TCRdb retains in-frame clones only, with some absent. The data hold approximately 110,000 clones, with 87% observed a single time. The source material was peripheral blood, sampled on day 0 of AZD1222 vaccination. Receptors originate from an adult in good health.

The V and J genes are TRBV9 and TRBJ1-1; the D is unclear. Germline V CDR1 and CDR2: SGDLS, YYNGEE. The CDR3 loop spans 13 amino acids. Trimming cost V 5 bases and J 3 bases, with 11 bases left between them. CDR3 sequence reads: CASSPISDTEAFF. CDR3 nucleotide sequence: TGTGCCAGCAGTCCAATAAGCGACACTGAAGCTTTCTTT.

The chain uses TRBV6-5 and TRBJ1-5; D remains ambiguous. The CDR3 length is 13 residues. Trimming left V 8 bases short and J 1 base short, with 9 bases between. Germline lookup yields CDR1 MNHEY and CDR2 SVGAGI. The DNA for the CDR3 is TGTGCCAGCGCCCCACGGAGCAATCAGCCCCAGCATTTT. As protein: CASAPRSNQPQHF.

The chain recombines TRBV4-2 with TRBJ2-1; 8 bases are a match to TRBD2. The CDR3 contains 15 residues. In germline, CDR1 is LGHNA, CDR2 YNFKEQ. The junction had 8 bases not matched to a gene; V was cut back by 1 base and J by 9 bases. The CDR3 is CASSQAGGETGEQFF. The DNA for the CDR3 is TGTGCCAGCAGCCAAGCCGGGGGGGAGACGGGTGAGCAGTTCTTC.

The chain links TRBV30 to TRBJ2-3; a possible D gene is TRBD2 (7 bases). Germline loops: CDR1 GTSNPN, CDR2 SVGIG (reference sequence). CDR3 size: 16 residues. Deletions cut 3 bases from V and 3 bases from J, with 19 bases between. The CDR3 nucleotides read TGTGCCTGGAGATGGGCGGGGGCGTCAGGAACAGATACGCAGTATTTT. It specifies CAWRWAGASGTDTQYF.